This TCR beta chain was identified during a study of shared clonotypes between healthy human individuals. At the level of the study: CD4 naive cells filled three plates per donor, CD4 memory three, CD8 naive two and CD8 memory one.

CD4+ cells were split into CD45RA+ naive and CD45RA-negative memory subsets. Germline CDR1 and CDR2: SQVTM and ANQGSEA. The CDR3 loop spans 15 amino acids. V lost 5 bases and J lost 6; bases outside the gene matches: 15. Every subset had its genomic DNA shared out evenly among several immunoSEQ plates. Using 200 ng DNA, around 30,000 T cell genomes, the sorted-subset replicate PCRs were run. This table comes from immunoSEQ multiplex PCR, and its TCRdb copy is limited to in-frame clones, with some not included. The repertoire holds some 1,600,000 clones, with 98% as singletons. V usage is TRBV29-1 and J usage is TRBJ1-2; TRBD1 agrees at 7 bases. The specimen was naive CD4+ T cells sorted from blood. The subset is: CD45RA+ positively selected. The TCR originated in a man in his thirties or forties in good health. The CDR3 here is CSVLGPTGKGNGYTF. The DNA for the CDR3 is TGCAGCGTTCTCGGCCCGACAGGGAAAGGTAATGGCTACACCTTC.